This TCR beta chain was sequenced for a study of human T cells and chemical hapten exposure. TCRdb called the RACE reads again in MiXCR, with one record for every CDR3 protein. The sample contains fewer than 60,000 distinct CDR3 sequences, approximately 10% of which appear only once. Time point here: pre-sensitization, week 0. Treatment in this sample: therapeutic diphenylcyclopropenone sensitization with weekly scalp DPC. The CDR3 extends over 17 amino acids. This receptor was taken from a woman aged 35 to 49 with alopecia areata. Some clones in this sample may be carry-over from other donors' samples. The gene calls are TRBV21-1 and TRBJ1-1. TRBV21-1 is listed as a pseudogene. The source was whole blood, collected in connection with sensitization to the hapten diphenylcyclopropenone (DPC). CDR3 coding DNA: TGTGCCAGCAGCAAAGCCCCAGGAATAAGGGCGAACACTGAAGCTTTCTTT. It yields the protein CASSKAPGIRANTEAFF.